These T cell receptor beta chains were read from a single sample in a study of blood T cell repertoires in COVID-19. Only in-frame clones appear in the TCRdb table, and some are missing; sequencing was by immunoSEQ multiplex PCR. Of some 220,000 clones in the sample, 65% to 90% were seen once. The sequenced material came from peripheral blood. Every receptor here comes from a man aged 50 or older with active or convalescent COVID-19. The CDR3 runs from the conserved cysteine through the conserved F or W. The D gene is left open where the match is weak.

len	v_gene	j_gene	d_gene	CDR3aa	CDR3nt
14	TRBV7-2	TRBJ1-3	-	CASSLAGSGNTIYF	TGTGCCAGCAGCTTAGCAGGGAGTGGAAACACCATATATTTT
14	TRBV28	TRBJ1-1	-	CATAWTEMNTEAFF	TGTGCCACCGCATGGACAGAGATGAACACTGAAGCTTTCTTT
14	TRBV10-3	TRBJ2-1	TRBD2	CAIKGTSGYVEQFF	TGTGCCATCAAGGGGACTAGCGGTTATGTTGAGCAGTTCTTC
14	TRBV23-1	TRBJ1-2	TRBD1	CASSQSRTGDGYTF	TGCGCCAGCAGTCAATCGAGGACAGGGGATGGCTACACCTTC
13	TRBV10-3	TRBJ1-1	TRBD1	CAIKPTGSAEAFF	TGTGCCATCAAACCGACAGGGAGCGCTGAAGCTTTCTTT
14	TRBV7-9	TRBJ1-6	TRBD1	CASSRTGLNSPLHF	TGTGCCAGCAGTAGGACAGGCCTTAATTCACCCCTCCACTTT
14	TRBV5-1	TRBJ1-1	-	CASSLDQMNTEAFF	TGCGCCAGCAGCTTGGATCAGATGAACACTGAAGCTTTCTTT
13	TRBV2	TRBJ1-1	-	CASNPGVGTEAFF	TGTGCCAGCAACCCGGGGGTGGGCACTGAAGCTTTCTTT
14	TRBV2	TRBJ2-1	-	CASIRGSSYNEQFF	TGTGCCAGCATCAGGGGATCATCCTACAATGAGCAGTTCTTC
16	TRBV15	TRBJ1-1	-	CATSRGGSNMNTEAFF	TGTGCCACCAGCAGAGGCGGCAGCAACATGAACACTGAAGCTTTCTTT
14	TRBV7-9	TRBJ2-5	TRBD2	CASTPLGGSETQYF	TGTGCCAGCACCCCACTCGGGGGGTCGGAGACCCAGTACTTC
13	TRBV7-9	TRBJ2-1	-	CASSSGAYNEQFF	TGTGCCAGCAGCTCAGGGGCCTACAATGAGCAGTTCTTC
13	TRBV11-3	TRBJ2-2	-	CASSLVVTGELFF	TGTGCCAGCAGCTTGGTAGTTACCGGGGAGCTGTTTTTT
16	TRBV7-9	TRBJ2-7	-	CASSHGGYGNFREQYF	TGTGCCAGCAGCCACGGCGGATACGGGAACTTTCGGGAGCAGTACTTC
14	TRBV28	TRBJ2-7	TRBD2	CASYSGRAPNEQYF	TGTGCCAGCTATAGCGGGAGGGCCCCCAACGAGCAGTACTTC
12	TRBV2	TRBJ2-7	-	CASSVGGYEQYF	TGTGCCAGCAGTGTCGGGGGCTACGAGCAGTACTTC
15	TRBV7-2	TRBJ1-3	-	CASSPQVSGGNTIYF	TGTGCCAGCAGCCCCCAGGTTTCAGGAGGAAACACCATATATTTT
14	TRBV18	TRBJ2-1	-	CASSFQGFYNEQFF	TGTGCCAGCTCGTTCCAGGGGTTCTACAATGAGCAGTTCTTC
12	TRBV6-2/TRBV6-3	TRBJ2-5	-	CASSYPEETQYF	TGTGCCAGCAGTTACCCTGAAGAGACCCAGTACTTC
14	TRBV20-1	TRBJ1-1	TRBD1	CSASRAGGTSEAFF	TGCAGTGCTAGTAGAGCAGGGGGGACTTCTGAAGCTTTCTTT
16	TRBV6-7	TRBJ2-1	TRBD2	CASIRREGPLYNEQFF	TGTGCCAGCATTCGGCGGGAGGGCCCCCTATACAATGAGCAGTTCTTC
17	TRBV5-1	TRBJ2-1	TRBD2	CASSLGLAGASYNEQFF	TGCGCCAGCAGCTTGGGACTAGCGGGTGCCTCCTACAATGAGCAGTTCTTC
15	TRBV3-1/TRBV3-2	TRBJ1-1	-	CASSQDSAGDTEAFF	TGTGCCAGCAGCCAAGATTCAGCGGGGGACACTGAAGCTTTCTTT
18	TRBV4-3	TRBJ2-7	TRBD1	CASSQGPPTGGKAYEQYF	TGCGCCAGCAGCCAAGGGCCCCCGACAGGGGGCAAGGCCTACGAGCAGTACTTC